Listed below are T cell receptor beta chains from one sample, sequenced in a study of cytomegalovirus exposure and HLA in healthy donors. Method: immunoSEQ multiplex PCR; TCRdb's copy keeps in-frame clones and lacks some. The table shows about 120,000 clones, with approximately 87% occurring only once. Specimen: PBMCs. These receptors were taken from a woman in her 30s in good health and CMV-seronegative. Both conserved end residues are part of each CDR3. The order of the fields is clone size, D gene, V gene, J gene, CDR3 protein, CDR3 DNA. The D gene is left open where the match is weak. Not every row has a clone size; where given, it reads once, few, many or a size class.

NA	NA	TRBV6-1	TRBJ1-5	CASREGSLYNQPQHF	TGTGCCAGCAGGGAGGGGTCCCTGTACAATCAGCCCCAGCATTTT
NA	TRBD1	TRBV2	TRBJ2-5	CASRGGQGAGQETQYF	TGTGCCAGCAGGGGAGGACAGGGGGCAGGCCAAGAGACCCAGTACTTC
once	TRBD2	TRBV5-1	TRBJ2-7	CASSLELTSGYEQYF	TGCGCCAGCAGCTTGGAGCTGACTAGCGGCTACGAGCAGTACTTC
NA	TRBD1	TRBV18	TRBJ2-7	CASSSGDSSYEQYF	TGTGCCAGCTCATCCGGGGACAGCTCCTACGAGCAGTACTTC
NA	NA	TRBV6-5	TRBJ1-2	CASSYRQGDYGYTF	TGTGCCAGCAGTTACAGGCAGGGCGACTATGGCTACACCTTC
NA	TRBD1	TRBV18	TRBJ2-7	CASSLGQFYEQYF	TGTGCCAGCTCACTGGGACAGTTCTACGAGCAGTACTTC
once	NA	TRBV11-3	TRBJ2-7	CASSLGQKTYEQYF	TGTGCCAGCAGCTTAGGTCAGAAAACCTACGAGCAGTACTTC
NA	TRBD1	TRBV19	TRBJ1-5	CASSAIPGQGHQPQHF	TGTGCCAGTAGTGCAATACCGGGACAGGGTCATCAGCCCCAGCATTTT
NA	TRBD1	TRBV6-5	TRBJ1-1	CASSTGTDSNTEAFF	TGTGCCAGCAGTACAGGGACAGACTCGAACACTGAAGCTTTCTTT
NA	TRBD1	TRBV11-3	TRBJ2-7	CASSLGQGAPRPYEQYF	TGTGCCAGCAGCTTAGGACAGGGGGCGCCCCGACCCTACGAGCAGTACTTC
NA	TRBD2	TRBV7-2	TRBJ2-1	CASMVAGGSYNEQFF	TGTGCCAGTATGGTAGCGGGGGGATCCTACAATGAGCAGTTCTTC
NA	TRBD1	TRBV7-9	TRBJ1-4	CASSKDRGNEKLFF	TGTGCCAGCAGCAAGGACAGGGGGAACGAAAAACTGTTTTTT
NA	NA	TRBV29-1	TRBJ1-4	CSVRERGIGEKLFF	TGCAGCGTCCGTGAGAGGGGGATAGGGGAAAAACTGTTTTTT
NA	NA	TRBV10-3	TRBJ1-1	CATGGRNTEAFF	TGTGCCACCGGGGGGAGGAACACTGAAGCTTTCTTT
few	NA	TRBV29-1	TRBJ2-3	CSASRRAEADTQYF	TGCAGCGCCTCCCGGAGGGCAGAGGCAGATACGCAGTATTTT
NA	TRBD1	TRBV5-5	TRBJ2-5	CASSRDRGRIWETQYF	TGTGCCAGCAGCCGAGACAGGGGGCGAATTTGGGAGACCCAGTACTTC
NA	TRBD2	TRBV11-2	TRBJ2-7	CASSFSGTSGVAYEQYF	TGTGCCAGCAGCTTCTCCGGGACTAGCGGGGTTGCCTACGAGCAGTACTTC
NA	TRBD1	TRBV5-1	TRBJ2-3	CASSSTGGLTDTQYF	TGCGCCAGCAGCTCGACAGGGGGCTTAACAGATACGCAGTATTTT
NA	NA	TRBV7-9	TRBJ1-2	CASSPGDYGYTF	TGTGCCAGCAGCCCTGGAGACTATGGCTACACCTTC
few	NA	TRBV7-6	TRBJ1-3	CASSLDTGGGNTIYF	TGTGCCAGCAGCTTAGATACAGGCGGTGGAAACACCATATATTTT
NA	TRBD2	TRBV6-6	TRBJ2-1	CASSYAGVNNEQFF	TGTGCCAGCAGTTACGCGGGGGTCAACAATGAGCAGTTCTTC
NA	TRBD1	TRBV25-1	TRBJ2-1	CAFPGQGGGLGFF	TGTGCCTTTCCGGGACAGGGGGGCGGATTGGGGTTCTTC
NA	NA	TRBV5-1	TRBJ1-1	CASSASLSRGRVTEAFF	TGCGCCAGCAGCGCCTCCCTCTCCAGGGGAAGGGTTACTGAAGCTTTCTTT
NA	TRBD2	TRBV9	TRBJ2-5	CASSVDSGGVPKTQYF	TGTGCCAGCAGCGTGGATAGCGGGGGGGTACCGAAGACCCAGTACTTC
once	TRBD2	TRBV27	TRBJ2-3	CASAGGVVADTQYF	TGTGCCAGCGCGGGGGGGGTGGTCGCAGATACGCAGTATTTT
NA	TRBD1	TRBV19	TRBJ1-6	CASTESGTGHRNSPLHF	TGTGCCAGTACAGAATCTGGGACAGGGCATCGGAATTCACCCCTCCACTTT
NA	NA	TRBV5-4	TRBJ1-2	CASSHPSETNYGYTF	TGTGCCAGCAGTCATCCTAGCGAGACTAACTATGGCTACACCTTC
NA	NA	TRBV9	TRBJ1-4	CASSVAPVATNEKLFF	TGTGCCAGCAGCGTAGCCCCAGTTGCAACTAATGAAAAACTGTTTTTT
NA	NA	TRBV25-1	TRBJ1-4	CASSRGTNEKLFF	TGTGCCAGCAGCCGGGGAACTAATGAAAAACTGTTTTTT
NA	NA	TRBV7-9	TRBJ1-5	CASTRGRNQPQHF	TGTGCCAGCACCAGAGGTCGCAACCAGCCCCAGCATTTT
NA	NA	TRBV21-1	TRBJ1-4	CAIRENEKLFF	TGTGCCATCCGGGAAAATGAAAAACTGTTTTTT
NA	TRBD2	TRBV7-3	TRBJ2-3	CASSLLPGGLDTQYF	TGTGCCAGCAGCTTACTACCGGGGGGGCTTGATACGCAGTATTTT
NA	TRBD2	TRBV11-3	TRBJ2-7	CASSLEGRGGYEQYF	TGTGCCAGCAGCTTAGAGGGCCGGGGGGGCTACGAGCAGTACTTC
NA	NA	TRBV9	TRBJ2-5	CASSVGPGGETQYF	TGTGCCAGCAGCGTAGGTCCCGGGGGAGAGACCCAGTACTTC
NA	TRBD2	TRBV19	TRBJ2-2	CASTLLAGLGELFF	TGTGCCAGTACGCTACTAGCGGGGCTCGGCGAGCTGTTTTTT
NA	NA	TRBV10-3	TRBJ1-3	CANSGSGNTIYF	TGTGCCAACTCAGGGTCCGGAAACACCATATATTTT
NA	TRBD1	TRBV19	TRBJ2-7	CASSMEVRTGGYEQYF	TGTGCCAGTAGTATGGAGGTGCGGACAGGGGGCTACGAGCAGTACTTC
once	TRBD1	TRBV7-9	TRBJ1-5	CASSDTGTGMWQPQHF	TGTGCCAGCAGCGACACCGGGACAGGGATGTGGCAGCCCCAGCATTTT
NA	TRBD2	TRBV11-3	TRBJ2-1	CASSPGTSGGDEQFF	TGTGCCAGCAGCCCCGGGACTAGCGGGGGCGATGAGCAGTTCTTC
NA	NA	TRBV30	TRBJ1-4	CAWSPGQVNEKLFF	TGTGCCTGGAGCCCGGGACAAGTTAATGAAAAACTGTTTTTT
once	TRBD1	TRBV6-1	TRBJ2-7	CASSTSGGKGEQYF	TGTGCCAGCAGTACTTCAGGGGGCAAGGGCGAGCAGTACTTC
NA	NA	TRBV7-2	TRBJ2-7	CASSHSYEQYF	TGTGCCAGCAGCCATTCCTACGAGCAGTACTTC
NA	TRBD1	TRBV7-9	TRBJ2-5	CASSLAPGQGAPGTQYF	TGTGCCAGCAGCTTAGCTCCCGGACAGGGCGCCCCGGGAACCCAGTACTTC
NA	NA	TRBV4-1	TRBJ1-2	CASSPTALTGSGGYTF	TGCGCCAGCAGCCCTACCGCCTTGACAGGCTCGGGCGGCTACACCTTC
once	NA	TRBV6-5	TRBJ2-7	CASSYGGANYEQYF	TGTGCCAGCAGTTACGGGGGGGCAAATTACGAGCAGTACTTC
few	NA	TRBV5-1	TRBJ2-2	CASSLDGQGTSRELFF	TGCGCCAGCAGCTTGGATGGGCAGGGTACTAGCCGGGAGCTGTTTTTT
NA	NA	TRBV4-2	TRBJ1-1	CASSQDQGGAAEAFF	TGTGCCAGCAGCCAAGATCAAGGGGGGGCCGCTGAAGCTTTCTTT
few	NA	TRBV2	TRBJ1-3	CASSQGLNSGNTIYF	TGTGCCAGCAGTCAGGGACTTAACTCTGGAAACACCATATATTTT
NA	NA	TRBV25-1	TRBJ1-4	CASSSKARGANEKLFF	TGTGCCAGCAGTTCCAAGGCCCGGGGGGCTAATGAAAAACTGTTTTTT
NA	NA	TRBV6-5	TRBJ2-3	CASTLSGSTDTQYF	TGTGCCAGCACCCTCAGCGGGAGCACAGATACGCAGTATTTT
many	NA	TRBV7-3	TRBJ2-5	CASSYRYQETQYF	TGTGCCAGCAGCTACAGGTACCAAGAGACCCAGTACTTC
NA	NA	TRBV6-5	TRBJ1-2	CATSRESTGVGGYTF	TGTGCCACCTCAAGAGAATCGACAGGCGTCGGGGGCTACACCTTC
NA	NA	TRBV30	TRBJ1-1	CAWTGIGVNTEAFF	TGTGCCTGGACCGGGATAGGAGTGAACACTGAAGCTTTCTTT
NA	NA	TRBV7-9	TRBJ1-1	CASSSVDSVNTEAFF	TGTGCCAGCAGCTCTGTGGACAGCGTGAACACTGAAGCTTTCTTT
few	NA	TRBV18	TRBJ1-3	CASSPVAGNTIYF	TGTGCCAGCTCACCAGTAGCCGGAAACACCATATATTTT
few	TRBD1	TRBV15	TRBJ2-2	CATSRGDRGSGELFF	TGTGCCACCAGCAGAGGGGACAGGGGGTCCGGGGAGCTGTTTTTT